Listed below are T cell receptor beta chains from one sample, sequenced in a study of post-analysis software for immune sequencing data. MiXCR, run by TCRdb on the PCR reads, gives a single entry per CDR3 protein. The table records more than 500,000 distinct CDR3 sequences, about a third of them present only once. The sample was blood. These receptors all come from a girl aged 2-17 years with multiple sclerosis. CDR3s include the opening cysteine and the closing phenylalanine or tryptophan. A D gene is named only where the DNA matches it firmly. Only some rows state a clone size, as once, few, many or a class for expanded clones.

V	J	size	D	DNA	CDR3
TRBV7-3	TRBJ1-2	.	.	TGTGCCTGCAGCCTACGGCGAGGGGGCTACACCTTC	CACSLRRGGYTF
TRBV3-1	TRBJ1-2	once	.	TGTGCCAGCAGGTCAACAGGCGAGGGCTACACCTTC	CASRSTGEGYTF
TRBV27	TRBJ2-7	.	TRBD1	TGTGCCAGCAGTTTATACGGCGTAGGGGGCCGCGGCACCTACGAGCAGTACTTC	CASSLYGVGGRGTYEQYF
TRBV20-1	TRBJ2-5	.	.	TGCAGTGCTAGAAGCCACCAAGAGACCCAGTACTTC	CSARSHQETQYF
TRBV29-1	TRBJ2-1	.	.	TGCAGCGTCCAGCCTGGGGGGAATGAGCAGTTCTTC	CSVQPGGNEQFF
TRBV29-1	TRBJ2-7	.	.	TGCAGCGTTACCAACAGGTCCCTCTACGAGCAGTACTTC	CSVTNRSLYEQYF
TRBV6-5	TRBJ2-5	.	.	TGTGCCAGCAGTTACTCGGGTCAGGACCAAGAGACCCAGTACTTC	CASSYSGQDQETQYF
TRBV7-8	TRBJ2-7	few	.	TGTGCCAGCAGCCCAGGGACACAACCCTACGAGCAGTACTTC	CASSPGTQPYEQYF
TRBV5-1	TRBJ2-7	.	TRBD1	TGCGCCAGCAGCTACGGGACAGGGAGCTCCTACAATGAGCAGTACTTC	CASSYGTGSSYNEQYF
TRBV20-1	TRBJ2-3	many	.	TGCAGTGCTAGTCGGCCACAGGTTAGGGGCACAGATACGCAGTATTTT	CSASRPQVRGTDTQYF
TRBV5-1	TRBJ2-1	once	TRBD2	TGCGCCAGCAGTCCTAGCGGGGGGCTCGGGTGCAATGAGCAGTTCTTC	CASSPSGGLGCNEQFF
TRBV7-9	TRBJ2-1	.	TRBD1	TGTGCCAGCAGCTTAGCTCCGGGACAGTTCTACAATGAGCAGTTCTTC	CASSLAPGQFYNEQFF
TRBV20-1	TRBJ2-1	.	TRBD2	TGCAGTGTCGCGACCGGACTAGCGGGGGGAAATGAGCAGTTCTTC	CSVATGLAGGNEQFF
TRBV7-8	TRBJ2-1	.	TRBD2	TGTGCCAGCAGCTCAGAGAACCTCGCGGGGGGGCGCAATGAGCAGTTCTTC	CASSSENLAGGRNEQFF
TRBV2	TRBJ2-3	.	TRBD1	TGTGCCAGCAGCCCGGGACAGGGTAGGGACACAGATACGCAGTATTTT	CASSPGQGRDTDTQYF
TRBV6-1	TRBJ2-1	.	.	TGTGCCAGCAGAAAAAAAGTGATACCGAACAATGAGCAGTTCTTC	CASRKKVIPNNEQFF
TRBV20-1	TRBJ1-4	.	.	TGCAGTGCTGGTATCGAAAAACTGTTTTTT	CSAGIEKLFF
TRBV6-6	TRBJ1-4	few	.	TGTGCCAGCAGTTCAGGCACTAATGAAAAACTGTTTTTT	CASSSGTNEKLFF
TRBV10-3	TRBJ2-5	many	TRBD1	TGTGCCTCGCGGGACAGGGCAAATGCCGGGCAGTACTTC	CASRDRANAGQYF
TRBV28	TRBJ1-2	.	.	TGTGCCAGCAGTTTAACTCAAGGGGCGCGTGGCTACACCTTC	CASSLTQGARGYTF
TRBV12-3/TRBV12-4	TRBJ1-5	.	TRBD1	TGTGCCAGCAGCCCGACAGGGAACTTTCAGCCCCAGCATTTT	CASSPTGNFQPQHF
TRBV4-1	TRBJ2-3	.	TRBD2	TGCGCCAGCAGACGACTAGCGGGGGGTCCCGATACGCAGTATTTT	CASRRLAGGPDTQYF
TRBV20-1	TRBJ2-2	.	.	TGCAGTGCTACACAGGACCTGATGGGGGAGCTGTTTTTT	CSATQDLMGELFF
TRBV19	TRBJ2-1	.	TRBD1	TGTGCCAGTTCCACAGGGGGCCGGGAGCAGTTCTTC	CASSTGGREQFF
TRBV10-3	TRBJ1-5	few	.	TGTGCCATCAGTGACAGGGTCGGCAATCAGCCCCAGCATTTT	CAISDRVGNQPQHF
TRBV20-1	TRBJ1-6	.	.	TGCAGTGAGAGAGGGGCAGGGGATAATTCACCCCTCCACTTT	CSERGAGDNSPLHF
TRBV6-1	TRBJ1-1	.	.	TGTGCCAGCAGGGAATACAGTTACACTGAAGCTTTCTTT	CASREYSYTEAFF
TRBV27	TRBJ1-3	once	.	TGTGCCAGCAGTTTAACAATCGGCTCTGGAAACACCATATATTTT	CASSLTIGSGNTIYF
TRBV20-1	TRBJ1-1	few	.	TGCAGTGCCGATGAGGACAGTATAACTAACACTGAAGCTTTCTTT	CSADEDSITNTEAFF
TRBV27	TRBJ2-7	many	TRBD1	TGTGCCAGCAGTTTAACCGGGACAGGGGCTCACGAGCAGTACTTC	CASSLTGTGAHEQYF
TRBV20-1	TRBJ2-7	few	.	TGCAGTGCTAGAGATCTGGCAGGGTGGTACGAGCAGTACTTC	CSARDLAGWYEQYF
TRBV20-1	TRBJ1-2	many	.	TGCAGTGCTAGGTGGCAGCCCTATGGCTACACCTTC	CSARWQPYGYTF
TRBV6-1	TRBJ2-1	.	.	TGTGCCAGCAGGGGGGATCCCCACAATGAGCAGTTCTTC	CASRGDPHNEQFF
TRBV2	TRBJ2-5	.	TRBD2	TGTGCCAGCAAGGTAGCGGGGGCAGGAGAGACCCAGTACTTC	CASKVAGAGETQYF
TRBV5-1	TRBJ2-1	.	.	TGCGCCAGCAGCTTGGTTTACGGGGATCCCTACAATGAGCAGTTCTTC	CASSLVYGDPYNEQFF
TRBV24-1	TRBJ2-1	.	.	TGTGCCACCAGTGATCCCGTTAAAGCGGACAATGAGCAGTTCTTC	CATSDPVKADNEQFF
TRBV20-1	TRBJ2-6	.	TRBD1	TGCAGTGCAAGGGACAGAAACTCTGGGGCCAACGTCCTGACTTTC	CSARDRNSGANVLTF
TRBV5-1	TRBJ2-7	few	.	TGCGCCAGCAGCCCCATCCCCGGCGACGAGGCCTACGAGCAGTACTTC	CASSPIPGDEAYEQYF
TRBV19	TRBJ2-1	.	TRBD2	TGTGCCAGTAGCGACGGGACTAGCGGATACAATGAGCAGTTCTTC	CASSDGTSGYNEQFF
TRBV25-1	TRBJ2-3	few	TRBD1	TGTGCCAGCAGTGAATTGCGACAGGGGGCGGCAGATACGCAGTATTTT	CASSELRQGAADTQYF
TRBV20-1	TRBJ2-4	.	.	TGCAGTGCTAGAGATCGAGGGAACATTCAGTACTTC	CSARDRGNIQYF
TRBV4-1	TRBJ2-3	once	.	TGCGCCAGCAGCCAAGATTCAGCTATCCCCGATACGCAGTATTTT	CASSQDSAIPDTQYF
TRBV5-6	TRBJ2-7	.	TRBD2	TGTGCCAGCAGTACTAGCGGGGTGTTCTACGAGCAGTACTTC	CASSTSGVFYEQYF
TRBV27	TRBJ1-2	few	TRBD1	TGTGCCAGCAGTCCTCACCGCGACAGGGACCATGGCTACACCTTC	CASSPHRDRDHGYTF
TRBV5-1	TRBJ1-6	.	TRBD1	TGCGCCAGCAGCCACACCGGGACAGGGAGGGGAGCTTCACCCCTCCACTTT	CASSHTGTGRGASPLHF
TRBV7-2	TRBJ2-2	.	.	TGTGCCAGCAGCTTAGGGGGGGTCGGGGAGCTGTTTTTT	CASSLGGVGELFF
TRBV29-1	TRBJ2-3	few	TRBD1	TGCAGCGTTGCGAGGGGGCGCACAGATACGCAGTATTTT	CSVARGRTDTQYF
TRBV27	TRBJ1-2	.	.	TGTGCCAGCAGTTTACTGGGATCGGGTGGCTACACCTTC	CASSLLGSGGYTF
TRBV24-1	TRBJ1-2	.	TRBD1	TGTGCCACCAGTGATACCGGGACAGTCTATGGCTACACCTTC	CATSDTGTVYGYTF
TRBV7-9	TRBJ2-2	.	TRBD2	TGTGCCAGCAGCTCCTCCGGGACTAGAACCGGGGAGCTGTTTTTT	CASSSSGTRTGELFF
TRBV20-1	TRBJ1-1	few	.	TGCAGTGCTAGAGAGCAGGGCGGTACGTACGCTTTCTTT	CSAREQGGTYAFF
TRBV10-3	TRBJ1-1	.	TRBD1	TGTGCCATCAGTACGGACAGGGGAAACACTGAAGCTTTCTTT	CAISTDRGNTEAFF
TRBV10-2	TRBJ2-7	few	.	TGCGCCAGCAGAACAGGGGACTACTACGAGCAGTACTTC	CASRTGDYYEQYF
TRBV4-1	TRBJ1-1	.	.	TGCGCCAGCAGCCCCGGAGGGCGAGGCAGGATGAACACTGAAGCTTTCTTT	CASSPGGRGRMNTEAFF
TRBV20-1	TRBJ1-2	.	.	TGCAGTGCTGTAAGGGGAAATGGCTACACCTTC	CSAVRGNGYTF
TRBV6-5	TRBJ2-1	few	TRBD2	TGTGCCAGCAGTTTACTAGCGGGGTCCACCGATGAGCAGTTCTTC	CASSLLAGSTDEQFF
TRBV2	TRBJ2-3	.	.	TGTGCCAGCAGTGAGGCCCCCGATCGCACAGATACGCAGTATTTT	CASSEAPDRTDTQYF